One and the same sample provided the 22 T cell receptor beta chains below, sequenced in a study of radiotherapy plus CTLA-4 blockade in lung cancer. The method was immunoSEQ multiplex PCR; TCRdb's version includes in-frame clones alone and lacks a portion of them. This table holds 90,000 or so clones, about four fifths found once. The sample was peripheral blood, taken from a patient treated with radiotherapy plus ipilimumab. These receptors originate from a human donor with non-small cell lung cancer who had stable disease on radiotherapy plus ipilimumab.

There are a few counts of this clone. The J gene is TRBJ1-4, the V gene TRBV5-1; 7 bases agree with TRBD1. Germline V lookup: CDR1 SGHRS, CDR2 YFSETQ. The V gene end was trimmed by 1 base and the J gene end by 5 bases; junction bases not matched to a gene: 2. The CDR3 has 14 residues. The CDR3 is CASSLSGGNEKLFF. The CDR3 region has the DNA TGCGCCAGCAGCTTGTCAGGGGGAAATGAAAAACTGTTTTTT.

This CDR3 reads CASSSWSSGGLSADTQYF. In DNA form, the CDR3 reads TGTGCCAGCAGTTCCTGGAGTAGCGGGGGTTTAAGCGCAGATACGCAGTATTTT. V and J are TRBV27 and TRBJ2-3; the match to TRBD2 covers 9 bases. The CDR3 has 18 residues. Germline V gene data show CDR1 as MNHEY and CDR2 as SMNVEV (reference sequence). The ends lost 4 bases at V and 4 bases at J; junction bases unmatched: 15.

This chain joins TRBV7-3 and TRBJ1-1; unclear D gene. This CDR3 is built from 13 residues. Germline-derived CDR1 and CDR2 are SGHTA and FQGTGA. V was pared by 0 bases and J by 3 bases, with 5 bases between. The CDR3, as DNA: TGTGCCAGCAGCTTAACCCAGGACACTGAAGCTTTCTTT. Translation gives CASSLTQDTEAFF.

The chain recombines TRBV7-8 with TRBJ2-5; 8 nucleotides agree with TRBD1. Trimming cost V 3 bases and J 4 bases; bases outside gene matches: 7. CDR3 length equals 15 residues. In germline, CDR1 is SGHVS, CDR2 FQNEAQ. For the CDR3, the DNA is TGTGCCAGCAGCTTTCAGGACAGGGAATCAGAGACCCAGTACTTC. This gives the protein CASSFQDRESETQYF.

The V call is TRBV6-1, the J call TRBJ1-5; 8 bases match TRBD1. V shed 2 bases and J 3 bases; nucleotides not matched to a gene: 6. CDR3 length: 16 amino acids. From germline, CDR1 is MNHNS and CDR2 SASEGT. The CDR3 DNA reads as TGTGCCAGCAGTGAACCCGGGACAGGCATCAATCAGCCCCAGCATTTT. Protein sequence: CASSEPGTGINQPQHF.

The J gene is TRBJ2-7, the V gene TRBV28, with 12 bases aligning to TRBD2. Germline V gives CDR1 MDHEN, CDR2 SYDVKM. V dropped 6 bases and J dropped 2; count of bases not matched to a gene: 5. This CDR3 is built from 15 residues. CDR3 protein: CASSYGLAGPYEQYF. In DNA, the CDR3 is TGTGCCAGCAGCTACGGACTAGCGGGGCCCTACGAGCAGTACTTC. The variable domain in full, completed from reference TRBV28 and TRBJ2-7, reads DVKVTQSSRYLVKRTGEKVFLECVQDMDHENMFWYRQDPGLGLRLIYFSYDVKMKEKGDIPEGYSVSREKKERFSLILESASTNQTSMYLCASSYGLAGPYEQYFGPGTRLTVT.

The chain combines TRBV5-1 with TRBJ1-4; D is perhaps TRBD1 (5 bases). V lost 4 bases, J lost 3 bases, and 13 bases lay in between. Germline V CDR1 and CDR2: SGHRS, YFSETQ. The CDR3 length is 15 residues. The DNA of the CDR3 is TGCGCCAGCAGCGAGGCGGGGCCCCCTAATGAAAAACTGTTTTTT. This codes for CASSEAGPPNEKLFF. Combining the CDR3 with reference TRBV5-1 and TRBJ1-4 gives the whole variable domain KAGVTQTPRYLIKTRGQQVTLSCSPISGHRSVSWYQQTPGQGLQFLFEYFSETQRNKGNFPGRFSGRQFSNSRSEMNVSTLELGDSALYLCASSEAGPPNEKLFFGSGTQLSVL.

The chain is built from TRBV7-3 and TRBJ2-1, with TRBD2 matching 9 bases. The CDR3 covers 15 residues. Germline V lookup: CDR1 SGHTA, CDR2 FQGTGA. Trimming cost V 2 bases and J 5 bases; bases outside gene matches: 4. The CDR3 sequence is CASSLWAGGHNEQFF. The CDR3 region has the DNA TGTGCCAGCAGCTTATGGGCGGGGGGGCACAATGAGCAGTTCTTC. Full variable domain (rest looked up from reference TRBV7-3 and TRBJ2-1): GAGVSQTPSNKVTEKGKYVELRCDPISGHTALYWYRQSLGQGPEFLIYFQGTGAADDSGLPNDRFFAVRPEGSVSTLKIQRTERGDSAVYLCASSLWAGGHNEQFFGPGTRLTVL.

The CDR3 DNA sequence: TGTGCCAGCAGCCCCGCTGGGGGGGGAGGCTACACCTTC. Translating gives CASSPAGGGGYTF. The rearrangement links TRBV2 to TRBJ1-2; maybe TRBD1 (5 bases). Trimming removed 6 bases at V and 8 bases at J, with 16 bases between. This CDR3 is built from 13 residues. The germline V gene encodes CDR1 SNHLY and CDR2 FYNNEI.

The count of this clone is one. This sequence joins TRBV4-2 and TRBJ2-5; 8 bases are shared with TRBD2. Germline V gene sequence: CDR1 LGHNA, CDR2 YNFKEQ. The ends lost 1 base at V and 3 bases at J; junction bases unmatched: 4. This CDR3 is 15 amino acids long. The CDR3 sequence is CASSQGGTREETQYF. In DNA, the CDR3 is TGTGCCAGCAGCCAAGGGGGGACTAGAGAAGAGACCCAGTACTTC.

The chain is built from TRBV30 and TRBJ2-2; D is ambiguous. This CDR3 contains 12 residues. V was trimmed by 1 base and J by 8 bases, leaving 8 bases between them. Germline-derived CDR1 and CDR2 are GTSNPN and SVGIG (reference sequence). The CDR3 here is CAWSASLGELFF. CDR3 DNA: TGTGCCTGGAGTGCGAGCCTAGGGGAGCTGTTTTTT.

The chain recombines TRBV5-1 with TRBJ1-3; 8 positions match TRBD1. J gave up 2 bases and V 4 bases, and 2 bases lay outside the gene matches. Germline loops: CDR1 SGHRS, CDR2 YFSETQ. The CDR3 runs 14 residues. CDR3: CASSPGQAGNTIYF. The CDR3 DNA follows: TGCGCCAGCAGCCCGGGACAGGCTGGAAACACCATATATTTT. Filled out from reference TRBV5-1 and TRBJ1-3, the complete variable domain reads KAGVTQTPRYLIKTRGQQVTLSCSPISGHRSVSWYQQTPGQGLQFLFEYFSETQRNKGNFPGRFSGRQFSNSRSEMNVSTLELGDSALYLCASSPGQAGNTIYFGEGSWLTVV.

This clone was seen only a few times. The genes are TRBV7-9 and TRBJ2-7; D uncertain. CDR1 SEHNR and CDR2 FQNEAQ come from the germline V gene (reference sequence). Trimming removed 4 bases from V and 2 bases from J, with 9 bases in between. The CDR3 is 13 amino acids. CDR3 in DNA: TGTGCCAGCAGCTCTGACACACCCTACGAGCAGTACTTC. Translation: CASSSDTPYEQYF.

V usage is TRBV7-9 and J usage is TRBJ2-7; the match to TRBD2 covers 8 bases. Per germline, CDR1 SEHNR and CDR2 FQNEAQ (reference sequence). V was pared by 5 bases and J by 0 bases, with 6 bases of the junction left unmatched. This CDR3 spans 15 amino acids. Written as DNA, the CDR3 is TGTGCCAGCAGCCCCGTACTAGCGGCCTCCTACGAGCAGTACTTC. Translating it yields CASSPVLAASYEQYF.

The table lists this clone with a count of one. The V gene is TRBV10-3, the J gene TRBJ2-3; possibly TRBD2 for D (6 bases). This CDR3 has 11 amino acids. Trimming took 11 bases from V and 6 from J, leaving 12 bases between them. CDR1 and CDR2 from the germline V gene are ENHRY and SYGVKD. This CDR3 reads CAAGSWDTQYF. In DNA, the CDR3 is TGTGCCGCGGGGTCGTGGGATACGCAGTATTTT.

This clone was found once. The V gene is TRBV28, the J gene TRBJ2-1, with D possibly being TRBD1 (5 bases). The CDR3 contains 12 residues. V was trimmed by 5 bases and J by 7 bases, leaving 9 bases between them. The germline CDR1 and CDR2 sequences are MDHEN and SYDVKM. In DNA form, the CDR3 reads TGTGCCAGCAGTCAGGGATGGAATGAGCAGTTCTTC. Its translation is CASSQGWNEQFF.

The chain has TRBV7-8 and TRBJ2-3; D gene unclear. Per the germline V gene, CDR1 is SGHVS and CDR2 is FQNEAQ. CDR3 length: 17 amino acids. V lost 5 bases and J 6 bases, leaving 24 bases between the germline ends. CDR3 DNA: TGTGCCAGCAGCAAAACCCTTGGGGAAATGATCTGGGATACGCAGTATTTT. Translating it yields CASSKTLGEMIWDTQYF.

The genes are TRBV6-1 and TRBJ1-1, with D unresolved. V was pared by 6 bases and J by 2 bases, with 10 bases between. This CDR3 region has 13 residues. The germline CDR1 and CDR2 sequences are MNHNS and SASEGT. The CDR3 DNA sequence: TGTGCCAGCAGGTTAAACAGTAACACTGAAGCTTTCTTT. Translating gives CASRLNSNTEAFF.

The gene calls are TRBV15 and TRBJ2-1; D perhaps matches TRBD1 (5 bases). Trimming shortened V by 0 bases and J by 10 bases, and 7 bases separated the two germline ends. The CDR3 spans 12 residues. The germline V gene encodes CDR1 LNHNV and CDR2 YYDKDF (reference sequence). The CDR3 here is CATSRDWGEQFF. The DNA of the CDR3 is TGTGCCACCAGCAGAGATTGGGGCGAGCAGTTCTTC.

The CDR3 nucleotides read TGTGCCAGTAGTGCGGGGACAGGGGCGACGCAGCCCCAGCATTTT. It specifies CASSAGTGATQPQHF. The J gene is TRBJ1-5, the V gene TRBV19, with 10 bases identical to TRBD1. CDR1 is LNHDA and CDR2 is SQIVND in the germline V gene (reference sequence). J was trimmed by 7 bases and V by 5 bases; bases with no gene match: 8. This CDR3 has 15 amino acids.

The chain joins TRBV6-1 to TRBJ1-3; the D is unclear. Between the trimmed V and J ends, which lost 3 bases and 6 bases, there was a span of 12 bases. Germline-derived CDR1 and CDR2 are MNHNS and SASEGT. CDR3 length equals 14 residues. This chain's CDR3 is CASSDRRASNTIYF. The CDR3 DNA is TGTGCCAGCAGTGACAGGAGGGCTTCAAACACCATATATTTT.

V is TRBV11-2 and J is TRBJ2-2, with D hard to call. The CDR3 runs 16 residues. V shed 5 bases and J shed 4 bases, with 17 bases lying between them. Germline V gives CDR1 SGHAT, CDR2 FQNNGV. The CDR3 DNA reads TGTGCCAGCAGCGTAGCATTCAGCCTACCCACCGGGGAGCTGTTTTTT. The encoded protein is CASSVAFSLPTGELFF. Filled out from reference TRBV11-2 and TRBJ2-2, the complete variable domain reads EAGVAQSPRYKIIEKRQSVAFWCNPISGHATLYWYQQILGQGPKLLIQFQNNGVVDDSQLPKDRFSAERLKGVDSTLKIQPAKLEDSAVYLCASSVAFSLPTGELFFGEGSRLTVL.